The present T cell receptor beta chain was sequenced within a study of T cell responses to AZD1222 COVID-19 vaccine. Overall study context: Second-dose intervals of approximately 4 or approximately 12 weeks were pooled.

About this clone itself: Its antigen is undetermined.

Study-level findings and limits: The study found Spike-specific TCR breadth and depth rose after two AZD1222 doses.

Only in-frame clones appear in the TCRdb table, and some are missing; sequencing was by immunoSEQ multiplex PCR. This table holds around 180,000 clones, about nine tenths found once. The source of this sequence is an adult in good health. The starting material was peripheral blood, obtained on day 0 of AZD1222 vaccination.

In DNA form, the CDR3 reads TGTGCCAGCACCCCGGACGGACAAAACTATGGCTACACCTTC. This encodes CASTPDGQNYGYTF. This rearrangement joins TRBV25-1 to TRBJ1-2; tentative D call: TRBD1 (5 bases). V dropped 7 bases and J dropped 2 bases, with 14 bases sitting between them. CDR1 MGHDK and CDR2 SYGVNS come from the germline V gene. The CDR3 extends over 14 amino acids.